Listed below are T cell receptor beta chains from one sample, sequenced in a study of Graves' ophthalmopathy and Graves' hyperthyroidism. Each CDR3 protein gets one entry after TCRdb re-called the multiplex PCR reads with MiXCR. Of about 370,000 distinct CDR3 sequences in the sample, approximately 18% were seen once. The specimen sequenced was peripheral blood. The receptors come from an adult woman with stable Graves' hyperthyroidism. CDR3s include the opening cysteine and the closing phenylalanine or tryptophan. The D gene is left open where the match is weak. Rows may omit the clone size; those that give it use once, few, many or a size class.

j_call clone_size d_call v_call cdr3_nt cdr3_aa
TRBJ2-4 many NA TRBV6-5 TGTGCCAGCAGTTCAGGGGATCTGGGGTTTGCCAAAAACATTCAGTACTTC CASSSGDLGFAKNIQYF
TRBJ1-6 NA TRBD1 TRBV12-3/TRBV12-4 TGTGCCAGCAGCCTGACAGGGACGGGTTCACCCCTCCACTTT CASSLTGTGSPLHF
TRBJ2-6 few TRBD2 TRBV6-4 TGTGCCAGCACCCATCCTCTCACTAGCGGCCCTTACTCTGGGGCCAACGTCCTGACTTTC CASTHPLTSGPYSGANVLTF
TRBJ2-7 many NA TRBV4-1 TGCGCCAGCAGCCAGTTGGGAGAGCAGTACTTC CASSQLGEQYF
TRBJ1-1 many TRBD1 TRBV5-1 TGCGCCAGCAGCTCCCACCCAAGGACAGGGAGGCAAACACTGAACACTGAAGCTTTCTTT CASSSHPRTGRQTLNTEAFF
TRBJ1-1 NA TRBD1 TRBV19 TGTGCCAGTAGTCACAGGGGTAGGGCTGAAGCTTTCTTT CASSHRGRAEAFF
TRBJ2-7 many TRBD1 TRBV12-3/TRBV12-4 TGTGCCAGCGGATTTGGGACAGCCCTCGAGCAGTACTTC CASGFGTALEQYF
TRBJ1-5 many TRBD1 TRBV12-5 TGTGCTAGTGGTTTGGCAATCTTGGGACAGGTGAATCAGCCCCAGCATTTT CASGLAILGQVNQPQHF
TRBJ2-6 NA NA TRBV19 TGTGCCAGTAGTATAGGGCGGACTGGGGCCAACGTCCTGACTTTC CASSIGRTGANVLTF
TRBJ1-1 NA NA TRBV10-1 TGCGCCAGCAGTGCACGGACGGGAAACACTGAAGCTTTCTTT CASSARTGNTEAFF
TRBJ1-1 many NA TRBV15 TGTGCCACCAGCGGGGACATGAACACTGAAGCTTTCTTT CATSGDMNTEAFF
TRBJ2-5 NA NA TRBV20-1 TGCAGTGCTAGAGATTCGGTTGGGTCTTGGGAGACCCAGTACTTC CSARDSVGSWETQYF
TRBJ1-6 many NA TRBV29-1 TGCAGCGTTGAAGCGGGGCCGGGTTCACCCCTCCACTTT CSVEAGPGSPLHF
TRBJ2-7 NA NA TRBV20-1 TGCAGTGCTCCTGGGACGGATACCTACGAGCAGTACTTC CSAPGTDTYEQYF
TRBJ1-2 many NA TRBV5-1 TGCGCCAGCAGCTCTGGAGCAGGACCTGATGGCTACACCTTC CASSSGAGPDGYTF
TRBJ1-2 NA TRBD1 TRBV7-2 TGTGCCAGCAGCTTAGCCGGACAGGGGGCGAAAAACTATGGCTACACCTTC CASSLAGQGAKNYGYTF
TRBJ2-7 many NA TRBV24-1 TGTGCCACCAGTGATGCACGGGACTCCCCCTCGCGGTACTTC CATSDARDSPSRYF
TRBJ2-7 many NA TRBV2 TGTGCCAGCGGGACCGACCGACAGGCCTACGAGCAGTACTTC CASGTDRQAYEQYF
TRBJ2-5 many NA TRBV5-8 TGTGCCAGTATGGTTGGGACTTTAAAAGAGACCCAGTACTTC CASMVGTLKETQYF
TRBJ2-4 many NA TRBV6-1 TGTGCCAGCAGCTCGGGACCGACAAATCAGTACTTC CASSSGPTNQYF
TRBJ1-1 NA NA TRBV19 TGTGCCAGTAGTATTCGGGATCGAAACACTGAAGCTTTCTTT CASSIRDRNTEAFF
TRBJ2-7 many NA TRBV6-2/TRBV6-3 TGTGCCAGCAGTTCCCTACTAGGTCGCCTCTACGAGCAGTACTTC CASSSLLGRLYEQYF
TRBJ2-7 few NA TRBV7-8 TGTGCCAGCAGCCCCCGTGGCCAGCCCTACGAGCAGTACTTC CASSPRGQPYEQYF
TRBJ2-5 many NA TRBV11-3 TGTGCCAGCAGCTTGACCGAAGAGACCCAGTACTTC CASSLTEETQYF
TRBJ2-7 many NA TRBV11-2 TGTGCCAGCAGCCCCGCCCTAACCTACGAGCAGTACTTC CASSPALTYEQYF
TRBJ2-7 many TRBD1 TRBV5-1 TGCGCCAGCAGCTTGGGGGACAGGTCCGAGCAGTACTTC CASSLGDRSEQYF
TRBJ2-3 few TRBD2 TRBV10-3 TGTGCCATCAGTGGAGTCCCCGTGGGAGGGGCGTTAACAGATACGCAGTATTTT CAISGVPVGGALTDTQYF
TRBJ2-5 many TRBD1 TRBV28 TGTGCCAGCGGGGCAGGGGGAGAGACCCAGTACTTC CASGAGGETQYF
TRBJ1-5 many TRBD1 TRBV6-1 TGTGCCAGCAGTGAATCAGGGACAGGCCGTCAGCCCCAGCATTTT CASSESGTGRQPQHF
TRBJ2-5 many TRBD1 TRBV29-1 TGCAGCGTTACAGGGGGCATTGAGGAGACCCAGTACTTC CSVTGGIEETQYF
TRBJ1-6 many NA TRBV4-1 TGCGCCAGCAGCCAAGAAGGGCAGACAAGCTCCTATAATTCACCCCTCCACTTT CASSQEGQTSSYNSPLHF
TRBJ1-6 NA NA TRBV6-1 TGTGCCAGCACCGTCGGCAATTATTATAATTCACCCCTCCACTTT CASTVGNYYNSPLHF
TRBJ2-7 many NA TRBV2 TGTGCCAGCGTTTCAGGGTTTGGCTACGAGCAGTACTTC CASVSGFGYEQYF
TRBJ1-1 once NA TRBV24-1 TGTGCCACCAGTGACCTGGGGGACACCGCACTGGGGGCTTTCTTT CATSDLGDTALGAFF
TRBJ1-5 NA TRBD1 TRBV12-3/TRBV12-4 TGTGCCAGCAGTTCTACGGGACAGGGGTATGGCAATCAGCCCCAGCATTTT CASSSTGQGYGNQPQHF
TRBJ2-5 many TRBD2 TRBV7-9 TGTGCCAGCAGCTTAGCCTCAGGACTAGGAAATCAAGAGACCCAGTACTTC CASSLASGLGNQETQYF
TRBJ1-1 many TRBD1 TRBV10-3 TGTGCCATCAGTGAGTCTCGGACAGGGGTGTCTGAAGCTTTCTTT CAISESRTGVSEAFF
TRBJ2-7 many TRBD1 TRBV6-1 TGTGCCAGCAGGAAGACAGGGGTCGACACCTACGAGCAGTACTTC CASRKTGVDTYEQYF
TRBJ1-1 many NA TRBV19 TGTGCCAGTAGGACCCACAGGGAGGACACTGAAGCTTTCTTT CASRTHREDTEAFF
TRBJ2-5 NA NA TRBV12-3/TRBV12-4 TGTGCCAGCAGTTTAGAAGGTCTTACCCAGGACTTC CASSLEGLTQDF
TRBJ1-5 many NA TRBV6-5 TGTGCCAGCAGACAGGACAGAAATCAGCCCCAGCATTTT CASRQDRNQPQHF
TRBJ2-3 NA NA TRBV11-2 TGTGCCAGCAGCTTAATTGGCACCACAGATACGCAGTATTTT CASSLIGTTDTQYF
TRBJ1-2 many TRBD1 TRBV18 TGTGCCAGCTCACCACAACAGGGGTCCAACTATGGCTACACCTTC CASSPQQGSNYGYTF
TRBJ1-2 NA NA TRBV9 TGTGCCAGCAGCGTAGGCGGGGGGACGGACAGAGATTACTATGGCTACACCTTC CASSVGGGTDRDYYGYTF
TRBJ1-1 many TRBD1 TRBV11-2 TGTGCCAGCACCCCGGGTACAGGGGTGATGAACACTGAAGCTTTCTTT CASTPGTGVMNTEAFF
TRBJ2-7 NA TRBD1 TRBV18 TGTGCCAGCTCACCTGAGGGGGCGGCCTCCTACGAGCAGTACTTC CASSPEGAASYEQYF
TRBJ2-7 many TRBD2 TRBV4-2 TGTGCCAGCAGCTTCGGACAGCGGGGGGGTTTGGGCGAGCAGTACTTC CASSFGQRGGLGEQYF
TRBJ2-5 many TRBD1 TRBV15 TGTGCCACCAACAGGAAGACAGGGATGGGAGAGACCCAGTACTTC CATNRKTGMGETQYF
TRBJ2-1 NA NA TRBV6-2/TRBV6-3 TGTGCCAGCAGTTACTCCTTTGATGAGCAGTTCTTC CASSYSFDEQFF